This T cell receptor (beta chain) was captured by sequencing in a study of cytomegalovirus exposure and HLA in healthy donors. The CDR3 totals 14 residues. Trimming took off 0 bases at V and 0 bases at J, with 6 bases between the two ends. Germline CDR1 is SGHKS and CDR2 is YYEKEE (reference sequence). About this clone: Its antigen is still unknown.

Regarding donors, all were healthy bone marrow donors. Nominally healthy donors were sampled, though unrecorded immune exposures were likely. The study ran its PCR with 60 Vbeta and 13 Jbeta primers. Per the authors' pipeline: In a later analysis, 80 million to 100 million unique TCR beta chains included roughly 11 million shared by two or more donors. Some clones are missing from TCRdb's copy, which holds only in-frame ones; the method was immunoSEQ multiplex PCR. V and J calls and clone size come straight from that table; D and trimming were deduced from the DNA. This table has 100,000 to 150,000 clones, more than 75% appearing once. General study points: It was confirmed in vitro that a few of the CMV-associated chains were specific for CMV antigens.

The sequence derives from a man between 18 and 35 years old in good health and CMV-seronegative. Source material: PBMCs. The gene calls are TRBV5-5 and TRBJ1-1; D remains unclear. The CDR3 here is CASSLVTVNTEAFF. CDR3 DNA sequence: TGTGCCAGCAGCTTGGTAACAGTGAACACTGAAGCTTTCTTT.